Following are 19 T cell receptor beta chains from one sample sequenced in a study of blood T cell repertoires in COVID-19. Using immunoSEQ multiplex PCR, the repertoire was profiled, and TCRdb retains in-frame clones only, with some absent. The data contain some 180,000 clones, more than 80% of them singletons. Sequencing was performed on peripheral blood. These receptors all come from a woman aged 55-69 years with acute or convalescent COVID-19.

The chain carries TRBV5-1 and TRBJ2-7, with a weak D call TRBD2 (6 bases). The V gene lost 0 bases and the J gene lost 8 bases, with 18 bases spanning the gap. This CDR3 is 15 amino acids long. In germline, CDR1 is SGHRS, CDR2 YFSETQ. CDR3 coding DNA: TGCGCCAGCAGCTTGGCGGCGGGAAGCAGCGATCAGCAGTACGTC. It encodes CASSLAAGSSDQQYV.

The CDR3 sequence is CASSLAQGGTQYF. In nucleotides, the CDR3 is TGTGCCAGCAGTTTAGCTCAGGGAGGTACGCAGTATTTT. The chain uses TRBV6-5 and TRBJ2-3; TRBD2 might be the D (6 bases). The V gene's germline CDR1 is MNHEY and CDR2 SVGAGI. V dropped 4 bases and J dropped 8 bases, with 13 bases sitting between them. This CDR3 region has 13 residues.

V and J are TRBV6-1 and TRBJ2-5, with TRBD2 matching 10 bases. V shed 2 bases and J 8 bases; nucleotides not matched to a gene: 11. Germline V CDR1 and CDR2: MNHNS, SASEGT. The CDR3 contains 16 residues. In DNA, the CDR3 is TGTGCCAGCAGTGAATCGGCTAGCGGGGGCTCGGGAACCCAGTACTTC. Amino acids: CASSESASGGSGTQYF.

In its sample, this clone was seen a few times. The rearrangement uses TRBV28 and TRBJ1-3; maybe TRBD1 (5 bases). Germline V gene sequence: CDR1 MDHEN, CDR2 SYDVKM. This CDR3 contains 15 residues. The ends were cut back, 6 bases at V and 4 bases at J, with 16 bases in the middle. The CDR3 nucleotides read TGTGCCAGCAGCCTTCCAGGGAATTCCGGAAACACCATATATTTT. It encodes CASSLPGNSGNTIYF. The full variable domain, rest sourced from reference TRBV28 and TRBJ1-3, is DVKVTQSSRYLVKRTGEKVFLECVQDMDHENMFWYRQDPGLGLRLIYFSYDVKMKEKGDIPEGYSVSREKKERFSLILESASTNQTSMYLCASSLPGNSGNTIYFGEGSWLTVV.

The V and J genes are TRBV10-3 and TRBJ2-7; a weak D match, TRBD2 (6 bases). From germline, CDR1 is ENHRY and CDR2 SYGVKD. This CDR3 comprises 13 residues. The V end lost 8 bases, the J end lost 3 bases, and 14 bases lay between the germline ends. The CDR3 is CAIRGSNLYEQYF. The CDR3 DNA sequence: TGTGCCATCCGGGGGAGTAACCTCTACGAGCAGTACTTC.

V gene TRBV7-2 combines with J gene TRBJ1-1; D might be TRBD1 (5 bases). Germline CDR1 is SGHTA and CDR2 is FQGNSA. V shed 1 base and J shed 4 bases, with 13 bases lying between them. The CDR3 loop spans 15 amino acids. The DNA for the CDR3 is TGTGCCAGCAGCTTAGGGGGATGGGGCGGCACTGAAGCTTTCTTT. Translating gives CASSLGGWGGTEAFF.

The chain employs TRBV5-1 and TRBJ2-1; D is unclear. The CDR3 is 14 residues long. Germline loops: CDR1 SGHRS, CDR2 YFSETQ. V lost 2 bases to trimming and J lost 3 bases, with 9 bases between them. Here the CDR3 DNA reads TGCGCCAGCAGCTTAAACAGCTACTACAATGAGCAGTTCTTC. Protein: CASSLNSYYNEQFF.

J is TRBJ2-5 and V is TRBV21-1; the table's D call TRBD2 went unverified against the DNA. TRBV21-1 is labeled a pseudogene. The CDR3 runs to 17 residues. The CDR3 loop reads CASSKPTALAGEETQYF. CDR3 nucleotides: TGTGCCAGCAGCAAACCCACTGCGCTAGCGGGAGAGGAGACCCAGTACTTC.

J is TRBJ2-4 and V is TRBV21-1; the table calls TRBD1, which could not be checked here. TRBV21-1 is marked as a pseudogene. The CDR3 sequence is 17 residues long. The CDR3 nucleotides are TGTGCCAGCAGCACTACAGGGACAGGAGACGCCAAAAACATTCAGTACTTC. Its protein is CASSTTGTGDAKNIQYF.

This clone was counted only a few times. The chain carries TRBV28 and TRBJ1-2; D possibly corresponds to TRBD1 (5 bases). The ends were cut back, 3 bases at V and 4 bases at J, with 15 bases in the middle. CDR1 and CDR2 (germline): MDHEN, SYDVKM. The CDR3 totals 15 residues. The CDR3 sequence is CASSLGGRRVYGYTF. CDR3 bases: TGTGCCAGCAGTTTGGGGGGGAGACGGGTCTATGGCTACACCTTC.

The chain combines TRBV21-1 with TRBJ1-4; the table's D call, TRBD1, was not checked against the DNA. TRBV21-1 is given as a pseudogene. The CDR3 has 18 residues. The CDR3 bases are TGTGCCAGCAGCTGCAGAGACAGAGAGATGGATTCTAATGAAAAACTGTTTTTT. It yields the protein CASSCRDREMDSNEKLFF.

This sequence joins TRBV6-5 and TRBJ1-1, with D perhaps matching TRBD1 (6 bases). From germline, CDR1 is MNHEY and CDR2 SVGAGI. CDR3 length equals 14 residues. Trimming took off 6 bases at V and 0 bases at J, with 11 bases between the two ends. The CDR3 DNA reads TGTGCCAGCAGACCGACAGGATTGAACACTGAAGCTTTCTTT. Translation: CASRPTGLNTEAFF.

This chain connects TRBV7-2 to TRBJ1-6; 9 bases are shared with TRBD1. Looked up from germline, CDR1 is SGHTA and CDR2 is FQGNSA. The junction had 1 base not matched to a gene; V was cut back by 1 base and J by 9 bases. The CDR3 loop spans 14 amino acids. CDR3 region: CASSLGTGVSPLHF. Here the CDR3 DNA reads TGTGCCAGCAGCTTAGGGACAGGGGTTTCACCCCTCCACTTT.

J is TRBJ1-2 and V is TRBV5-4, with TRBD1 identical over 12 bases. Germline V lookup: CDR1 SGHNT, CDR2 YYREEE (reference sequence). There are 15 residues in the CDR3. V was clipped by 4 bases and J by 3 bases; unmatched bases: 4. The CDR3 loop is CASSPGTGGYYGYTF. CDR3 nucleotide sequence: TGTGCCAGCAGCCCCGGGACAGGGGGCTACTATGGCTACACCTTC.

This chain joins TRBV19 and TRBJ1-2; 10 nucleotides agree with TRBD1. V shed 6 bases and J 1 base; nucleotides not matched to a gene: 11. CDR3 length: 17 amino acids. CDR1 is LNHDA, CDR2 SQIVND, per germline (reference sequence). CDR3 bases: TGTGCCAGTAGGGTGACGACAGGGGGCTTTTTTAACTATGGCTACACCTTC. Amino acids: CASRVTTGGFFNYGYTF. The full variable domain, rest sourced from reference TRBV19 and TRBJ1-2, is DGGITQSPKYLFRKEGQNVTLSCEQNLNHDAMYWYRQDPGQGLRLIYYSQIVNDFQKGDIAEGYSVSREKKESFPLTVTSAQKNPTAFYLCASRVTTGGFFNYGYTFGSGTRLTVV.

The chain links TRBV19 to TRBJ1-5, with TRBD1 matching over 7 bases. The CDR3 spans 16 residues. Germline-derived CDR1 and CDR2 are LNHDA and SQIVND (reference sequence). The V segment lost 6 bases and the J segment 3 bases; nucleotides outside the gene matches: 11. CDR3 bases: TGTGCCAGTAGGCCCCAATTGACAGGGCCCAATCAGCCCCAGCATTTT. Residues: CASRPQLTGPNQPQHF.

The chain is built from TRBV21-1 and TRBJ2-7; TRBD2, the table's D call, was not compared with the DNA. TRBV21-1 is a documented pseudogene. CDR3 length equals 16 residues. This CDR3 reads CASSKACREPSYEQYF. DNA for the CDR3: TGTGCCAGCAGCAAAGCTTGTCGGGAGCCCTCCTACGAGCAGTACTTC.

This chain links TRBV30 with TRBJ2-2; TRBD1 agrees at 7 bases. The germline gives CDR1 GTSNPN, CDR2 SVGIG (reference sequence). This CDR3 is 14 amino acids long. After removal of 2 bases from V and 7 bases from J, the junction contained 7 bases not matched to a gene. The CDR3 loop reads CAWSFAQGFGELFF. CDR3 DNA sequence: TGTGCCTGGAGTTTCGCACAGGGGTTCGGGGAGCTGTTTTTT.

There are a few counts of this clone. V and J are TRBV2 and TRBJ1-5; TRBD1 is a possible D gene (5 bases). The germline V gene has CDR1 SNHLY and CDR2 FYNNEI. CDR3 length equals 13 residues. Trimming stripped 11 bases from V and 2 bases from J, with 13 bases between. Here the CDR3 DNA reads TGTGCCGGCAAGACAGATGGCAATCAGCCCCAGCATTTT. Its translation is CAGKTDGNQPQHF.